This TCR beta chain was observed in a study of post-analysis software for immune sequencing data. Study-level results: Analysis by F measure revealed that same-batch samples clustered strongly together. Compared against controls, patients with multiple sclerosis displayed significantly lower normalized Chao1 diversity. Roughly 5 TRBV segments were significantly more frequent in patients than in controls. TRBV5-6, TRBV5-1 and TRBV20-1 were among these segments.

Incorporated into the TCR beta cDNA libraries were unique molecular identifiers, which served to reduce PCR and sequencing biases. TCRdb used MiXCR to reprocess the PCR reads, holding one entry per CDR3 protein. This table has 650,000 to 850,000 distinct CDR3 sequences, roughly 50% appearing once. This CDR3 is 17 amino acids long. Germline CDR1 MDHEN, CDR2 SYDVKM. The V and J ends lost 4 bases and 2 bases, in that order; junction bases with no gene match: 14. Comment on this clonotype: Antigen: not known.

Sequencing was carried out using blood. The V gene is TRBV28, the J gene TRBJ2-7; 7 nucleotides line up with TRBD1. The clonotype originates from a girl aged 5-17 years with multiple sclerosis. Written as DNA, the CDR3 is TGTGCCAGCAGTTCCAGAGGGGGCGCAATGGTGGCCTACGAGCAGTACTTC. Protein: CASSSRGGAMVAYEQYF.